This T cell receptor (beta chain) derives from a study of radiotherapy plus CTLA-4 blockade in lung cancer. Sequencing used immunoSEQ multiplex PCR; TCRdb keeps in-frame clones, though not all of them. The sample includes about 62,000 clones, 60% to 80% of them seen just once. With 0 bases removed from V and 7 bases from J, the gap between germline ends came to 16 bases. CDR1 MGHRA and CDR2 YSYEKL come from the germline V gene. This CDR3 spans 16 amino acids. Points on this clone: Its antigen is still unknown.

Notes on the study in general: The best prediction of response reportedly came from early blood T cell clone dynamics, with interferon-beta.

Sequences were derived from peripheral blood, sampled from a patient treated with radiotherapy plus ipilimumab. This TCR was recovered from a human donor with non-small cell lung cancer who had a complete response to radiotherapy plus ipilimumab. The chain carries TRBV4-1 and TRBJ1-5; D is unclear. The CDR3 sequence: CASSQERSPLEQPQHF. The CDR3 DNA is TGCGCCAGCAGCCAAGAGCGCAGTCCGCTGGAGCAGCCCCAGCATTTT.